This TCR beta chain was profiled in a study of T cell changes during pregnancy in multiple sclerosis. CDR3 length equals 16 residues. In germline, CDR1 is LGHNA, CDR2 YSLEER. Losses at the gene ends were 0 bases for V and 7 bases for J; bases not matched to a gene: 9. This clone appeared once. Using immunoSEQ multiplex PCR, the repertoire was profiled, and TCRdb retains in-frame clones only, with some absent. The table shows approximately 34,000 clones, with 90% occurring only once. The sample was CD8+ T cells from peripheral blood mononuclear cells, taken before pregnancy. The clonotype originates from a female donor with multiple sclerosis, enrolled in a pregnancy study. V usage is TRBV4-3 and J usage is TRBJ1-2; TRBD1 aligns across 9 bases. Written as DNA, the CDR3 is TGCGCCAGCAGCCAAGATTGGATGGGACAGGGCTTTGGCTACACCTTC. The encoded protein is CASSQDWMGQGFGYTF.